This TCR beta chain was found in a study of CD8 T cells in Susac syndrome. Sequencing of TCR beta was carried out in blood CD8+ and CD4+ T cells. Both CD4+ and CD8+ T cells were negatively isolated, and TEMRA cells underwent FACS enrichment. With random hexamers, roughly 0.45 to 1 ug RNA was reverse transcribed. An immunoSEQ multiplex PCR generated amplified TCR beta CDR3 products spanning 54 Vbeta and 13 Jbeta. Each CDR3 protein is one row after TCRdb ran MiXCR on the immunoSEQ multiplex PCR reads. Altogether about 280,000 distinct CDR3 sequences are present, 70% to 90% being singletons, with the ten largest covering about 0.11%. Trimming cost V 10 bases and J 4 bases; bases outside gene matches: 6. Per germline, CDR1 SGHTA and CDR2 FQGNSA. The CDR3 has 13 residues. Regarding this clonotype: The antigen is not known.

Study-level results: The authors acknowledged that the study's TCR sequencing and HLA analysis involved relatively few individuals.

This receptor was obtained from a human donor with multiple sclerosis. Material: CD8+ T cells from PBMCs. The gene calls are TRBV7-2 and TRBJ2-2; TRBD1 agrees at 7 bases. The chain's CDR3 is CANPTGSTGELFF. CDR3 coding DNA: TGTGCCAACCCGACAGGGAGCACCGGGGAGCTGTTTTTT.